The 8 T cell receptor beta chains presented below share a single source sample, sequenced in a study of blood T cell repertoires in COVID-19. Only in-frame clones appear in the TCRdb table, and some are missing; sequencing was by immunoSEQ multiplex PCR. The table lists approximately 110,000 clones, around 80% of them singletons. Material: peripheral blood. All receptors come from a man between 65 and 85 years old with active or convalescent COVID-19.

This sequence joins TRBV6-5 and TRBJ1-1; possibly TRBD1 for D (6 bases). The V and J ends lost 5 bases and 8 bases respectively, with 21 bases between them. Germline V gene data show CDR1 as MNHEY and CDR2 as SVGAGI. The CDR3 is 15 residues long. CDR3 in DNA: TGTGCCAGCAGTCTATCGGCCCCCGCCGGGACAGAAGCTTTCTTT. This translates into CASSLSAPAGTEAFF.

This clone came up once. Compared with germline, one end of the junction differs, possibly owing to a read error. The chain couples TRBV19 to TRBJ2-7; 10 nucleotides agree with TRBD2. Germline V lookup: CDR1 LNHDA, CDR2 SQIVND (reference sequence). The CDR3 length is 15 residues. CDR3 region: CASSIIAGGSSEQYF. CDR3 sequence (DNA): TGTGCCAGTAGTATCATAGCGGGAGGCTCCTCCGAGCAGTACTTC.

This clone was counted a single time. The chain combines TRBV28 with TRBJ1-1, with D perhaps TRBD1 (6 bases). This CDR3 has 13 residues. The V end was cut by 8 bases, the J end by 1 base, with 11 bases between. Germline-derived CDR1 and CDR2 are MDHEN and SYDVKM. The CDR3 DNA follows: TGTGCCAGCCTCGACAGGAAGAACACTGAAGCTTTCTTT. The encoded protein is CASLDRKNTEAFF. The entire variable domain, with the rest obtained from reference TRBV28 and TRBJ1-1, is as follows: DVKVTQSSRYLVKRTGEKVFLECVQDMDHENMFWYRQDPGLGLRLIYFSYDVKMKEKGDIPEGYSVSREKKERFSLILESASTNQTSMYLCASLDRKNTEAFFGQGTRLTVV.

The chain is built from TRBV25-1 and TRBJ2-5, with 9 bases matching TRBD1. The CDR3 has 15 residues. The germline gives CDR1 MGHDK, CDR2 SYGVNS. With V trimmed by 1 base and J by 4 bases, 4 bases remained unmatched. CDR3 loop: CASSEWGQGRETQYF. DNA for the CDR3: TGTGCCAGCAGTGAATGGGGACAGGGAAGAGAGACCCAGTACTTC. Combining the CDR3 with reference TRBV25-1 and TRBJ2-5 gives the whole variable domain EADIYQTPRYLVIGTGKKITLECSQTMGHDKMYWYQQDPGMELHLIHYSYGVNSTEKGDLSSESTVSRIRTEHFPLTLESARPSHTSQYLCASSEWGQGRETQYFGPGTRLLVL.

The chain has TRBV5-1 and TRBJ1-2; 7 nucleotides agree with TRBD1. V gave up 4 bases and J gave up 2 bases; unmatched junction bases: 8. The CDR3 is made up of 15 amino acids. The germline V gene has CDR1 SGHRS and CDR2 YFSETQ. This chain's CDR3 is CASSPGTAQNYGYTF. The CDR3 DNA sequence: TGCGCCAGCAGCCCCGGGACAGCCCAAAACTATGGCTACACCTTC.

The chain links TRBV6-5 to TRBJ1-4; 7 bases match TRBD1. The germline gives CDR1 MNHEY, CDR2 SVGAGI. J lost 0 bases, V lost 6 bases, and 4 bases had no gene match. CDR3 length: 15 amino acids. This CDR3 reads CASSTGTATNEKLFF. The DNA for the CDR3 is TGTGCCAGCAGCACCGGGACAGCAACTAATGAAAAACTGTTTTTT.

V usage is TRBV27 and J usage is TRBJ2-1, with TRBD2 matching 13 bases. V dropped 6 bases and J dropped 0; count of bases not matched to a gene: 11. Germline CDR1 and CDR2: MNHEY and SMNVEV (reference sequence). The CDR3 length is 19 residues. As DNA, the CDR3 is TGTGCCAGCAGAAGACTAGCGGGGGGCTTCACGAGCTCCTACAATGAGCAGTTCTTC. Amino acids: CASRRLAGGFTSSYNEQFF.

This chain uses TRBV5-1 with TRBJ1-2; the D gene is possibly TRBD1 (5 bases). Germline lookup yields CDR1 SGHRS and CDR2 YFSETQ. The CDR3 covers 15 residues. V lost 4 bases, J lost 7 bases, and 20 bases lay in between. Written as DNA, the CDR3 is TGCGCCAGCAGCACCCTCACAGGATCCGCCTCTGGCTACACCTTC. Translating it yields CASSTLTGSASGYTF.